Each of the 29 T cell receptor beta chains below was sequenced from the same sample in a study of blood T cell repertoires in COVID-19. Sequencing used immunoSEQ multiplex PCR; TCRdb keeps in-frame clones, though not all of them. The sample yields about 54,000 clones, roughly 79% seen once. The sequencing sample was made of peripheral blood. The receptors shown here come from a woman aged 55-69 years with acute or convalescent COVID-19.

The chain uses TRBV28 and TRBJ1-3, with a possible D match to TRBD1 (5 bases). The CDR3 consists of 14 residues. The V gene's germline CDR1 is MDHEN and CDR2 SYDVKM. V lost 2 bases to trimming and J lost 0 bases, with 5 bases between them. CDR3 loop: CASSLGHSGNTIYF. The CDR3 bases are TGTGCCAGCAGTTTAGGACACTCTGGAAACACCATATATTTT.

The J gene is TRBJ1-2, the V gene TRBV24-1; no reliable D call. CDR1 KGHDR and CDR2 SFDVKD come from the germline V gene. V gave up 4 bases and J gave up 0 bases, with 5 bases separating them. CDR3 length: 13 amino acids. DNA for the CDR3: TGTGCCACCAGTGAACGGGCTAACTATGGCTACACCTTC. Its translation is CATSERANYGYTF.

The chain combines TRBV27 with TRBJ1-5; D is perhaps TRBD1 (5 bases). The CDR3 extends over 15 amino acids. V dropped 1 base and J dropped 3 bases, with 10 bases sitting between them. In germline, CDR1 is MNHEY, CDR2 SMNVEV (reference sequence). The CDR3 here is CASSLYSTVNQPQHF. CDR3 in DNA: TGTGCCAGCAGTTTATACTCGACAGTCAATCAGCCCCAGCATTTT.

This clone has a handful of counts. The rearrangement joins TRBV6-5 to TRBJ1-5; 7 nucleotides match TRBD1. With 7 bases clipped from V and 5 bases from J, the junction kept 11 bases outside the gene matches. The V gene's germline CDR1 is MNHEY and CDR2 SVGAGI. The CDR3 loop spans 15 amino acids. DNA of the CDR3: TGTGCCAGCAAAGCCCTGACGCAGGGGGATCAGCCCCAGCATTTT. Protein product: CASKALTQGDQPQHF.

This chain joins TRBV18 and TRBJ1-1; D remains unclear. This CDR3 spans 14 amino acids. The ends were cut back, 1 base at V and 8 bases at J, with 14 bases in the middle. CDR1 and CDR2 (germline): KGHSH, LQKENI. The CDR3 reads CASSPRVQQIEAFF. The CDR3 coding sequence is TGTGCCAGCTCACCACGGGTACAGCAGATCGAAGCTTTCTTT.

The rearrangement joins TRBV14 to TRBJ1-1; D gene uncertain. In germline, CDR1 is SGHDN, CDR2 FVKESK. V was shortened by 1 base and J by 4 bases, with 4 bases between the two germline ends. The CDR3 contains 12 residues. CDR3 region: CASSQVATEAFF. As DNA, the CDR3 is TGTGCCAGCAGCCAAGTGGCCACTGAAGCTTTCTTT.

This chain links TRBV7-9 with TRBJ2-1, with a tentative D call TRBD2 (6 bases). The V end lost 3 bases, the J end lost 10 bases, and 16 bases lay between the germline ends. The germline gives CDR1 SEHNR, CDR2 FQNEAQ (reference sequence). The CDR3 runs to 14 residues. CDR3 sequence: CASSLGLANPEQFF. CDR3 coding DNA: TGTGCCAGCAGCTTGGGACTCGCCAACCCCGAGCAGTTCTTC. The variable domain in full, with the rest retrieved from reference TRBV7-9 and TRBJ2-1, is DTGVSQNPRHKITKRGQNVTFRCDPISEHNRLYWYRQTLGQGPEFLTYFQNEAQLEKSRLLSDRFSAERPKGSFSTLEIQRTEQGDSAMYLCASSLGLANPEQFFGPGTRLTVL.

This clone occurred once. V gene TRBV9 combines with J gene TRBJ2-7; TRBD2 is a possible D gene (5 bases). This CDR3 region has 14 residues. CDR1 and CDR2 (germline): SGDLS, YYNGEE. V was clipped by 3 bases and J by 5 bases, with 15 bases between them. CDR3 residues: CASSGGLVRDEQYF. For the CDR3, the DNA is TGTGCCAGCAGCGGAGGACTCGTTCGCGACGAGCAGTACTTC.

V usage is TRBV12-3 or TRBV12-4 and J usage is TRBJ1-2; 8 positions agree with TRBD1. V shed 4 bases, J shed 6 bases, and the junction held 4 bases outside the gene matches. The CDR3 length is 13 residues. CDR3 sequence: CASSSWTGHGYTF. CDR3 sequence (DNA): TGTGCCAGCAGTTCCTGGACAGGGCATGGCTACACCTTC.

The chain is built from TRBV4-1 and TRBJ2-2; TRBD2 aligns across 12 bases. Germline CDR1 and CDR2: MGHRA and YSYEKL. This CDR3 region has 19 residues. Trimming removed 3 bases from V and 0 bases from J; junction bases left unmatched: 8. In DNA form, the CDR3 reads TGCGCCAGCAGCCAGTCTAGCGGGGGGGCCGGTGCGAACACCGGGGAGCTGTTTTTT. Its translation: CASSQSSGGAGANTGELFF.

This chain uses TRBV28 with TRBJ1-6; 7 bases are a match to TRBD1. V dropped 6 bases and J dropped 9; count of bases not matched to a gene: 8. This CDR3 spans 14 amino acids. Looked up from germline, CDR1 is MDHEN and CDR2 is SYDVKM. As DNA, the CDR3 is TGTGCCAGCAGGGCCGGGACAGTGGGTTCACCCCTCCACTTT. It specifies CASRAGTVGSPLHF.

The chain has TRBV29-1 and TRBJ2-1; D is unclear. This CDR3 comprises 14 residues. V lost 4 bases and J 1 base, leaving 11 bases between the germline ends. The germline V gene has CDR1 SQVTM and CDR2 ANQGSEA. This chain's CDR3 is CSVGGALSYNEQFF. The CDR3 DNA reads as TGCAGCGTTGGAGGAGCGCTTTCCTACAATGAGCAGTTCTTC.

The J gene is TRBJ1-5, the V gene TRBV2, with 7 bases lining up with TRBD1. Germline V lookup: CDR1 SNHLY, CDR2 FYNNEI. Losses at the gene ends were 6 bases for V and 4 bases for J; bases not matched to a gene: 9. The CDR3 covers 15 residues. CDR3 sequence: CASSRDSRTNQPQHF. In DNA, the CDR3 is TGTGCCAGCAGCCGGGACAGTCGAACAAATCAGCCCCAGCATTTT.

V is TRBV5-1 and J is TRBJ1-1; D uncertain. V lost 0 bases and J 2 bases, leaving 8 bases between the germline ends. CDR1 is SGHRS, CDR2 YFSETQ, per germline. The CDR3 contains 14 residues. The CDR3 region is CASSLAQTNTEAFF. CDR3 in DNA: TGCGCCAGCAGCTTGGCTCAGACTAACACTGAAGCTTTCTTT.

The chain couples TRBV7-9 to TRBJ2-1; D perhaps matches TRBD2 (5 bases). Germline V gene sequence: CDR1 SEHNR, CDR2 FQNEAQ (reference sequence). V lost 5 bases and J lost 5, with 19 bases in between. This CDR3 has 16 residues. Here the CDR3 DNA reads TGTGCCAGCAGCGCAAGGCTAGAGGGTTCCCACAATGAGCAGTTCTTC. It yields the protein CASSARLEGSHNEQFF.

V and J are TRBV5-5 and TRBJ1-5, with D possibly TRBD1 on 6 matching bases. Germline lookup yields CDR1 SGHKS and CDR2 YYEKEE (reference sequence). CDR3 length equals 15 residues. V shed 6 bases and J shed 0 bases, with 13 bases lying between them. The CDR3 spells CASTRDIFSNQPQHF. CDR3 DNA: TGTGCCAGCACCAGGGACATATTTAGCAATCAGCCCCAGCATTTT.

CDR3 sequence: CASSLSDRNSGNTIYF. CDR3 coding DNA: TGTGCCAGCAGCCTCTCGGACAGGAACTCTGGAAACACCATATATTTT. The chain employs TRBV3-1 (or the pseudogene TRBV3-2) and TRBJ1-3, with TRBD1 matching over 7 bases. The CDR3 runs 16 residues. Germline values: CDR1 LGHDT, CDR2 YNNKEL (reference sequence). J lost 0 bases, V lost 4 bases, and 6 bases had no gene match.

V usage is TRBV27 and J usage is TRBJ1-5; D call uncertain. V was shortened by 6 bases and J by 9 bases, with 18 bases between the two germline ends. Germline CDR1 is MNHEY and CDR2 is SMNVEV (reference sequence). This CDR3 region has 14 residues. The CDR3 loop reads CASRVGSGEGPQHF. The DNA for the CDR3 is TGTGCCAGCAGAGTAGGGAGTGGGGAAGGGCCCCAGCATTTT.

The chain links TRBV5-8 to TRBJ2-7; maybe TRBD1 (6 bases). The length of the CDR3 is 14 residues. Deletions cut 2 bases from V and 5 bases from J, with 14 bases between. Germline V CDR1 and CDR2: SGHTS, YDEGEE. The CDR3 DNA reads as TGTGCCAGCAGCTTACAGGGTTTGGTTGACGAGCAGTACTTC. This encodes CASSLQGLVDEQYF.

This chain connects TRBV4-1 to TRBJ1-2, with no clear D. The V gene's germline CDR1 is MGHRA and CDR2 YSYEKL. This CDR3 is 15 amino acids long. Trimming shortened V by 0 bases and J by 6 bases, and 14 bases separated the two germline ends. For the CDR3, the DNA is TGCGCCAGCAGCCAAGATCACAGTCCTATAGATGGCTACACCTTC. Translating gives CASSQDHSPIDGYTF.

The CDR3 DNA reads as TGTGCCAGCAGCCCGATAGGAAGCCCCGGGGACGAGCAGTACTTC. Its translation: CASSPIGSPGDEQYF. The chain carries TRBV7-8 and TRBJ2-7; a possible D gene is TRBD2 (5 bases). The CDR3 covers 15 residues. The germline CDR1 and CDR2 sequences are SGHVS and FQNEAQ. V was clipped by 5 bases and J by 5 bases, with 19 bases between them.

The rearrangement uses TRBV27 and TRBJ2-7; no clear D. The germline gives CDR1 MNHEY, CDR2 SMNVEV (reference sequence). V was pared by 3 bases and J by 0 bases, with 9 bases between. The CDR3 length is 14 residues. The CDR3 here is CASSLAAASYEQYF. For the CDR3, the DNA is TGTGCCAGCAGTTTGGCCGCGGCCTCCTACGAGCAGTACTTC.

J is TRBJ1-5 and V is TRBV28; D unclear. Germline CDR1 reads MDHEN; CDR2 reads SYDVKM. V was trimmed by 5 bases and J by 4 bases, leaving 12 bases between them. The CDR3 runs to 14 residues. The CDR3 nucleotides read TGTGCCAGCAGTCTACTGGGCGGGAATCAGCCCCAGCATTTT. Protein sequence: CASSLLGGNQPQHF.

The chain couples TRBV19 to TRBJ2-1; 9 bases align to TRBD2. The CDR3 runs to 15 residues. Trimming took 4 bases from V and 5 from J; bases not matched to a gene: 6. Germline-derived CDR1 and CDR2 are LNHDA and SQIVND (reference sequence). CDR3 nucleotides: TGTGCCAGTAGTAGCGGGGGGGCCTACCACAATGAGCAGTTCTTC. It codes for CASSSGGAYHNEQFF.

The chain recombines TRBV11-2 with TRBJ1-1; 9 positions match TRBD1. Per germline, CDR1 SGHAT and CDR2 FQNNGV. CDR3 size: 15 residues. The trim removed 1 base at V and 0 bases at J, leaving 0 bases unmatched. The DNA of the CDR3 is TGTGCCAGCAGCTTAGGGGACAGGGTGAACACTGAAGCTTTCTTT. Protein product: CASSLGDRVNTEAFF.

The rearrangement joins TRBV12-3 or TRBV12-4 to TRBJ2-7; D possibly corresponds to TRBD1 (6 bases). The V and J ends lost 5 bases and 3 bases respectively, with 8 bases between them. CDR3 length: 12 amino acids. The CDR3 here is CASSGQYYEQYF. CDR3 nucleotide sequence: TGTGCCAGCAGTGGACAGTACTACGAGCAGTACTTC.

The chain couples TRBV16 to TRBJ1-4; D remains unclear. The CDR3 is made up of 15 amino acids. V was clipped by 3 bases and J by 2 bases, with 10 bases between them. From germline, CDR1 is KGHSY and CDR2 FQNENV. The CDR3 protein is CASSQRGDTNEKLFF. In nucleotides, the CDR3 is TGTGCCAGCAGCCAGCGAGGAGACACTAATGAAAAACTGTTTTTT. The whole variable domain, filled in from reference TRBV16 and TRBJ1-4, reads GEEVAQTPKHLVRGEGQKAKLYCAPIKGHSYVFWYQQVLKNEFKFLISFQNENVFDETGMPKERFSAKCLPNSPCSLEIQATKLEDSAVYFCASSQRGDTNEKLFFGSGTQLSVL.

The J gene is TRBJ2-1, the V gene TRBV19; 8 positions agree with TRBD2. Germline loops: CDR1 LNHDA, CDR2 SQIVND (reference sequence). Trimming took 7 bases from V and 4 from J; bases not matched to a gene: 3. The CDR3 runs 13 residues. DNA of the CDR3: TGTGCCAGTACGGAGCGGGGGTACAATGAGCAGTTCTTC. This sequence encodes CASTERGYNEQFF.

The chain uses TRBV5-1 and TRBJ2-7, with 8 nucleotides matching TRBD2. V was pared by 6 bases and J by 8 bases, with 16 bases of the junction left unmatched. This CDR3 spans 15 amino acids. Per the germline V gene, CDR1 is SGHRS and CDR2 is YFSETQ. The CDR3 sequence is CASTPRTGGSYQQYF. CDR3 DNA sequence: TGCGCCAGCACCCCCCGGACGGGGGGGAGTTATCAGCAGTACTTC.